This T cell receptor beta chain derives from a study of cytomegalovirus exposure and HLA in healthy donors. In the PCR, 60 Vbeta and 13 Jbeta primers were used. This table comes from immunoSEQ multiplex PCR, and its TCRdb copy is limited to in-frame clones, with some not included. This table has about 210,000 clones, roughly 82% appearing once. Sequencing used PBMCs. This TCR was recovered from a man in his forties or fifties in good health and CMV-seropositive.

CDR3 protein: CASSFGGRGGPDTQYF. The CDR3 DNA sequence: TGTGCCAGCAGCTTCGGTGGGAGAGGGGGCCCAGATACGCAGTATTTT. J is TRBJ2-3 and V is TRBV7-8, with TRBD1 matching 7 bases. The length of the CDR3 is 16 residues. Germline CDR1 and CDR2: SGHVS and FQNEAQ. The trim removed 3 bases at V and 4 bases at J, leaving 10 bases unmatched.